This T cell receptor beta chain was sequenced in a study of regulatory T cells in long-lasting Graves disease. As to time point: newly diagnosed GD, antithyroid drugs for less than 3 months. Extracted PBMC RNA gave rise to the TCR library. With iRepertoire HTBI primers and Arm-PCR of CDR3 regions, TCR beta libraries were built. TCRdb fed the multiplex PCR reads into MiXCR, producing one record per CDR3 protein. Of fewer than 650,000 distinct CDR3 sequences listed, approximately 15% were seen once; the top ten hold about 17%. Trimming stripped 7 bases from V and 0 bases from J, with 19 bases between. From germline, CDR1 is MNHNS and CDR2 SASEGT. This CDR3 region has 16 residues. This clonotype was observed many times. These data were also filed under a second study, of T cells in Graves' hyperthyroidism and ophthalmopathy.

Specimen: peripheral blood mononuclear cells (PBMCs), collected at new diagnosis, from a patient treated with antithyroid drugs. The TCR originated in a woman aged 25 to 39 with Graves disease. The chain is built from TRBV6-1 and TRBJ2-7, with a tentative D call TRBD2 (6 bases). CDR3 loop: CASILKPGLASYEQYF. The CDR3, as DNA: TGTGCCAGCATCCTCAAACCGGGACTGGCCTCCTACGAGCAGTACTTC.